This TCR beta chain was sequenced for a study of blood T cell repertoires in COVID-19. Study as a whole: COVID-19 samples collected from the United States, Italy and Spain covered acute and convalescent phases.

From germline, CDR1 is SGHRS and CDR2 YFSETQ. CDR3 length equals 16 residues. Unmatched junction bases numbered 11, after V lost 2 bases and J lost 5 bases. Some clones are missing from TCRdb's copy, which holds only in-frame ones; the method was immunoSEQ multiplex PCR. The profile shows 70,000 to 90,000 clones, around 87% of them singletons. This clone appeared a single time. J is TRBJ2-5 and V is TRBV5-1; TRBD2 matches at 8 bases. Sequenced: peripheral blood. This clonotype was sampled from an older man with active or convalescent COVID-19. CDR3 in DNA: TGCGCCAGCAGCTTAAACGGGCGGGGGGCCGGGGAGACCCAGTACTTC. Translation gives CASSLNGRGAGETQYF.